These 14 T cell receptor beta chains came from one sample sequenced in a study of OX40 agonist ivuxolimab in advanced cancers. Measured with immunoSEQ multiplex PCR; TCRdb has only the in-frame clones, and not every one. The sample lists around 50,000 clones; around 89% were seen once. The sample was CD4+ or CD8+ T cells sorted from blood, taken in a trial of the OX40 agonist ivuxolimab. These TCRs come from an adult with an advanced solid tumor such as melanoma, head and neck, liver or kidney cancer.

The gene calls are TRBV29-1 and TRBJ1-1; D perhaps matches TRBD1 (5 bases). CDR3 length: 13 amino acids. Germline assignment: CDR1 SQVTM and CDR2 ANQGSEA. The ends were cut back, 7 bases at V and 2 bases at J, with 14 bases in the middle. In DNA form, the CDR3 reads TGCAGCGGGCATGGGGGTGTAAACACTGAAGCTTTCTTT. This sequence encodes CSGHGGVNTEAFF.

The rearrangement links TRBV6-1 to TRBJ1-2, with a weak D call TRBD1 (6 bases). With 6 bases removed from V and 0 bases from J, the gap between germline ends came to 14 bases. Per germline, CDR1 MNHNS and CDR2 SASEGT. CDR3 length: 15 amino acids. CDR3 amino acids: CASSPRTAANYGYTF. The CDR3 DNA reads TGTGCCAGCAGCCCACGGACAGCAGCTAACTATGGCTACACCTTC.

V and J are TRBV6-6 and TRBJ1-5; perhaps TRBD1 as D (5 bases). This CDR3 region has 13 residues. Germline V gene data show CDR1 as MNHNY and CDR2 as SVGAGI (reference sequence). V lost 6 bases to trimming and J lost 7 bases, with 13 bases between them. CDR3 protein: CASSRDPRQPQHF. The CDR3 nucleotides read TGTGCCAGCAGCCGGGACCCGAGGCAGCCCCAGCATTTT.

The chain combines TRBV5-1 with TRBJ2-5, with TRBD2 matching 14 bases. The ends lost 4 bases at V and 2 bases at J; junction bases unmatched: 4. From germline, CDR1 is SGHRS and CDR2 YFSETQ. CDR3 length: 16 residues. The CDR3 sequence is CASSPGLAGAQETQYF. DNA of the CDR3: TGCGCCAGCAGCCCGGGACTAGCGGGAGCACAAGAGACCCAGTACTTC.

This clone is a singleton in its sample. This chain links TRBV5-1 with TRBJ1-2; no clear D gene. From germline, CDR1 is SGHRS and CDR2 YFSETQ. The CDR3 is 13 residues long. V was cut by 2 bases and J by 3 bases, with 8 bases left in between. The CDR3 DNA sequence: TGCGCCAGCAGCTTAACAGTGGACTATGGCTACACCTTC. Translated: CASSLTVDYGYTF.

The V gene is TRBV4-1, the J gene TRBJ2-1; D not certain. V was cut by 1 base and J by 0 bases, with 13 bases left in between. Germline V CDR1 and CDR2: MGHRA, YSYEKL. The CDR3 runs to 17 residues. CDR3 residues: CASSQGERVSSYNEQFF. Written as DNA, the CDR3 is TGCGCCAGCAGCCAAGGGGAAAGGGTTAGCTCCTACAATGAGCAGTTCTTC.

V and J are TRBV30 and TRBJ1-5; D remains ambiguous. Germline V gene lookup returns CDR1 GTSNPN and CDR2 SVGIG (reference sequence). The V end was cut by 2 bases, the J end by 12 bases, with 14 bases between. The CDR3 loop spans 12 amino acids. The CDR3 sequence: CAWSPRSGFQHF. The CDR3 nucleotides read TGTGCCTGGAGTCCCCGGAGTGGGTTCCAGCATTTT.

This clone was counted once. The genes are TRBV9 and TRBJ1-2, with 8 bases that match TRBD1. V gave up 1 base and J gave up 2 bases; unmatched junction bases: 4. The V gene's germline CDR1 is SGDLS and CDR2 YYNGEE. The CDR3 has 15 residues. The CDR3 spells CASSVSTGVNYGYTF. The DNA of the CDR3 is TGTGCCAGCAGCGTATCGACAGGGGTCAACTATGGCTACACCTTC.

The chain joins TRBV29-1 to TRBJ1-1; 9 bases match TRBD1. Germline V gene sequence: CDR1 SQVTM, CDR2 ANQGSEA. V lost 7 bases and J lost 0; bases outside the gene matches: 9. The CDR3 loop spans 15 amino acids. CDR3 DNA sequence: TGCAGCGCCTGCGGGACAGGGAATTTGAACACTGAAGCTTTCTTT. As protein: CSACGTGNLNTEAFF.

This clone was counted between two and nine times. CDR3 coding DNA: TGCGCCAGCAGCTCGCAATCGATCAGGGGGCAGGGCGAGCAGTACTTC. It encodes CASSSQSIRGQGEQYF. The rearrangement uses TRBV5-1 and TRBJ2-7; TRBD1 aligns across 8 bases. V shed 3 bases and J 6 bases; nucleotides not matched to a gene: 14. The germline V gene has CDR1 SGHRS and CDR2 YFSETQ. The CDR3 consists of 16 residues.

The chain has TRBV28 and TRBJ2-7; no definite D call. The CDR3 is made up of 11 amino acids. Germline V gene lookup returns CDR1 MDHEN and CDR2 SYDVKM. V gave up 6 bases and J gave up 3 bases, with 6 bases separating them. CDR3 nucleotides: TGTGCCAGCAGCAGCAACTACGAGCAGTACTTC. It yields the protein CASSSNYEQYF.

For the CDR3, the DNA is TGTGCCAGCAGCTCTCCTTTCGGTGAGCAGTTCTTC. This sequence encodes CASSSPFGEQFF. The chain is built from TRBV7-9 and TRBJ2-1; D gene uncertain. CDR3 length: 12 amino acids. The V end was cut by 4 bases, the J end by 9 bases, with 10 bases between. Germline lookup yields CDR1 SEHNR and CDR2 FQNEAQ (reference sequence).

The CDR3 here is CASSGRDLVGKSEQYF. CDR3 sequence (DNA): TGTGCCAGCAGTGGCCGGGACCTAGTAGGCAAATCCGAGCAGTACTTC. The rearrangement links TRBV6-1 to TRBJ2-7; possibly TRBD1 or TRBD2 for D (5 bases each). Germline values: CDR1 MNHNS, CDR2 SASEGT. V was pared by 4 bases and J by 6 bases, with 22 bases between. The CDR3 sequence is 16 residues long.

J is TRBJ2-3 and V is TRBV6-6, with 7 bases that match TRBD2. The V gene end was trimmed by 0 bases and the J gene end by 1 base; junction bases not matched to a gene: 4. The CDR3 has 16 amino acids. CDR1 MNHNY and CDR2 SVGAGI come from the germline V gene (reference sequence). This CDR3 reads CASSYSITSGTDTQYF. CDR3 coding DNA: TGTGCCAGCAGTTACTCGATTACTAGCGGCACAGATACGCAGTATTTT.